This T cell receptor beta chain is drawn from a study of cytomegalovirus exposure and HLA in healthy donors. PCR involved 60 Vbeta and 13 Jbeta primers. Produced via immunoSEQ multiplex PCR; TCRdb's table is partial and in-frame only. The sample holds over 70,000 clones, 77% seen once. Each donor was nominally healthy when sampled (though unrecorded immune exposures were likely). There are 14 residues in the CDR3. The trim removed 6 bases at V and 7 bases at J, leaving 8 bases unmatched. The V gene's germline CDR1 is SGHNT and CDR2 YENEEA. Sequenced: PBMCs. This rearrangement joins TRBV11-3 to TRBJ2-1; 8 bases are a match to TRBD1. This clonotype originated in a man aged 50-59 years in good health and CMV-seropositive. The CDR3 DNA reads TGTGCCAGCAGAGCAGGACAGGGTCGAAATGAGCAGTTCTTC. This gives the protein CASRAGQGRNEQFF.